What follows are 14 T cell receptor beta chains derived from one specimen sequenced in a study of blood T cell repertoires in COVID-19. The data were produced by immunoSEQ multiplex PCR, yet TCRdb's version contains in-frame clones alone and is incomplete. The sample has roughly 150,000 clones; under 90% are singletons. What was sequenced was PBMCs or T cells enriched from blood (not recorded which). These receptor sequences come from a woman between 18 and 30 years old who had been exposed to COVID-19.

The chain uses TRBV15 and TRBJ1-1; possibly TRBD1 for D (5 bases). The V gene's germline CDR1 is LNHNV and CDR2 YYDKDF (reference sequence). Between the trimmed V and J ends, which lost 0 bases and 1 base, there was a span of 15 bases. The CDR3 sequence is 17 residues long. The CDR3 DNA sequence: TGTGCCACCAGCAGAGATCTCTTGAACGACAGGAACACTGAAGCTTTCTTT. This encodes CATSRDLLNDRNTEAFF.

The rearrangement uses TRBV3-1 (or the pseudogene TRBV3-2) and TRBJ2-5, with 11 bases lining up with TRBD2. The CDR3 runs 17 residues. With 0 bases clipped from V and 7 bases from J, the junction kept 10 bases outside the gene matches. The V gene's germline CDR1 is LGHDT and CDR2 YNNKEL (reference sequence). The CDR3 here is CASSQDPTSGGQGTQYF. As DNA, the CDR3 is TGTGCCAGCAGCCAAGATCCCACTAGCGGGGGACAGGGGACCCAGTACTTC.

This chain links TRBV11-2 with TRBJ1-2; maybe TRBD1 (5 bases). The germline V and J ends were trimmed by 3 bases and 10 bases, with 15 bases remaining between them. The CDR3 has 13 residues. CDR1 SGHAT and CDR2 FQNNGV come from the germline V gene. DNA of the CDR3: TGTGCCAGCAGCTTGGGGCCGCAGGATGACTACACCTTC. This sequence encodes CASSLGPQDDYTF.

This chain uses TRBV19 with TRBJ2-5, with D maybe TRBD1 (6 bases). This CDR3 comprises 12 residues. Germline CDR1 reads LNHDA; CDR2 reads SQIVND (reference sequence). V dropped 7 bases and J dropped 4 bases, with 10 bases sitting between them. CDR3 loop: CASNNRAETQYF. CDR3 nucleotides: TGTGCCAGTAATAACAGGGCAGAGACCCAGTACTTC. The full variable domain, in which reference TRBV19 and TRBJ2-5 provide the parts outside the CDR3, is DGGITQSPKYLFRKEGQNVTLSCEQNLNHDAMYWYRQDPGQGLRLIYYSQIVNDFQKGDIAEGYSVSREKKESFPLTVTSAQKNPTAFYLCASNNRAETQYFGPGTRLLVL.

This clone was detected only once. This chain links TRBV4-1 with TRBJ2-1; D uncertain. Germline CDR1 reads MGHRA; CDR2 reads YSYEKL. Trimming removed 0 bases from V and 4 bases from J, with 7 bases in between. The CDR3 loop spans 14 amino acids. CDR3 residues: CASSQDVRYNEQFF. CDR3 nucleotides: TGCGCCAGCAGCCAAGATGTCCGTTACAATGAGCAGTTCTTC.

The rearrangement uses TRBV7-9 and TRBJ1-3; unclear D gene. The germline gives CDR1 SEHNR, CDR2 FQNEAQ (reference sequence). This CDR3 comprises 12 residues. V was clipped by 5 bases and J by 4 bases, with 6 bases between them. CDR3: CASSPRGNTIYF. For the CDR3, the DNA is TGTGCCAGCAGCCCACGGGGAAACACCATATATTTT.

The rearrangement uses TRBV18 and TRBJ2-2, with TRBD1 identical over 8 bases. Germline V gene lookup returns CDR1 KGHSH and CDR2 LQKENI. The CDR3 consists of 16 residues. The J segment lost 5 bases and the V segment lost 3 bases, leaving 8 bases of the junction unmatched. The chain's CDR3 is CASSPPTGVDTGELFF. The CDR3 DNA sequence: TGTGCCAGCTCACCGCCGACAGGGGTTGATACCGGGGAGCTGTTTTTT.

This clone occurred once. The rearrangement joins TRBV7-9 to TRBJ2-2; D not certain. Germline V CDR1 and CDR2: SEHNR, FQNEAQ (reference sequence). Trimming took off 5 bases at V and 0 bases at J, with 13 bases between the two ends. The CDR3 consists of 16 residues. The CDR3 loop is CASSDPWQANTGELFF. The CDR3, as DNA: TGTGCCAGCAGCGACCCCTGGCAGGCGAACACCGGGGAGCTGTTTTTT.

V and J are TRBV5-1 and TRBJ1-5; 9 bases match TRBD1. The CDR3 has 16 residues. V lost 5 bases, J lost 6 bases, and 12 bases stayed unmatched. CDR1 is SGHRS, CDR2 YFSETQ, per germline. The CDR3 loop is CASSRDGTGSGQPQHF. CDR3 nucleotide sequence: TGCGCCAGCAGTCGTGACGGGACAGGGAGCGGTCAGCCCCAGCATTTT.

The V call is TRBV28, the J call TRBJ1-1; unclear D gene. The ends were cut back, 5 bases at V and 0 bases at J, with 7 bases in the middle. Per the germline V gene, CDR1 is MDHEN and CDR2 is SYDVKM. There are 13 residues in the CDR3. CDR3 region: CASSAVMNTEAFF. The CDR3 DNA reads TGTGCCAGCAGTGCGGTGATGAACACTGAAGCTTTCTTT. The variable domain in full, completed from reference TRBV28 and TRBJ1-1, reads DVKVTQSSRYLVKRTGEKVFLECVQDMDHENMFWYRQDPGLGLRLIYFSYDVKMKEKGDIPEGYSVSREKKERFSLILESASTNQTSMYLCASSAVMNTEAFFGQGTRLTVV.

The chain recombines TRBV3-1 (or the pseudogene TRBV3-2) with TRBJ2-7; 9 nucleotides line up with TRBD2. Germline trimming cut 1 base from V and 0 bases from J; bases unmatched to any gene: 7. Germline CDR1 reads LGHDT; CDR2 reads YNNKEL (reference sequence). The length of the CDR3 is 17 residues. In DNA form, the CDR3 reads TGTGCCAGCAGCCAAGGACTAGCGGCAGCCGCCTCCTACGAGCAGTACTTC. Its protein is CASSQGLAAAASYEQYF.

CDR3 coding DNA: TGTGCCAGCAGCGCCGGGACACCGGCATTTCCAAAACTGTTTTTT. It encodes CASSAGTPAFPKLFF. J is TRBJ1-4 and V is TRBV9; tentatively, D is TRBD1 (6 bases). The CDR3 consists of 15 residues. Trimming left V 3 bases short and J 10 bases short, with 19 bases between. Germline CDR1 SGDLS, CDR2 YYNGEE.

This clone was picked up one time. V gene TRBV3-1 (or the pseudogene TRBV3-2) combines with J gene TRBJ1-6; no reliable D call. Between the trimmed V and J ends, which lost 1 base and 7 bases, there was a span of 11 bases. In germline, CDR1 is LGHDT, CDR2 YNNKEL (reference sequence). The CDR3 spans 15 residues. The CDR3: CASSQGNRPNSPLHF. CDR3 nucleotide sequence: TGTGCCAGCAGCCAAGGGAACAGACCGAATTCACCCCTCCACTTT.

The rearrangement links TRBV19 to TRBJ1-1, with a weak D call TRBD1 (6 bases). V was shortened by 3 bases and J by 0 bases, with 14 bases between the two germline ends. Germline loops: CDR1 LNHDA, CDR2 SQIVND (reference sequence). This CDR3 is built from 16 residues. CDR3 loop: CASSMVWGPMNTEAFF. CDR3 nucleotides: TGTGCCAGTAGTATGGTGTGGGGGCCAATGAACACTGAAGCTTTCTTT. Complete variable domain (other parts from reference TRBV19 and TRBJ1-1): DGGITQSPKYLFRKEGQNVTLSCEQNLNHDAMYWYRQDPGQGLRLIYYSQIVNDFQKGDIAEGYSVSREKKESFPLTVTSAQKNPTAFYLCASSMVWGPMNTEAFFGQGTRLTVV.